The 6 T cell receptor beta chains below all came from one sample that was sequenced in a study of metastatic and nonmetastatic thyroid tumors. TCRdb re-called the PCR reads through MiXCR. This sample has about 24,000 clones, with roughly 24% found just once. Each patient went into thyroid surgery without having received any treatment. Sequencing was performed on blood. The receptors here all came from a male donor with papillary thyroid cancer or a benign thyroid nodule (not recorded which). Some clones in this sample may be carry-over from other donors' samples.

In the case of this clone: Given a much more abundant clone one base away, this may be a read error. This sample includes further DNA sequences coding for the same CDR3. The V call is TRBV28, the J call TRBJ2-7; 14 nucleotides match TRBD2. V lost 11 bases and J lost 9; bases outside the gene matches: 12. CDR1 and CDR2 (germline): MDHEN, SYDVKM. This CDR3 contains 14 residues. CDR3 amino acids: CAGTPGLAGEGQYF. CDR3 in DNA: TGTGCCGGCACCCCGGGACTAGCGGGAGAAGGGCAGTACTTC.

This clone was counted many times. The CDR3 coding sequence is TGTGCCAGCAGCTCGCAGGGTGGGGGCGAGCAGTACTTC. The encoded protein is CASSSQGGGEQYF. The V and J genes are TRBV5-4 and TRBJ2-7; D might be TRBD1 or TRBD2, each matching 5 bases. CDR3 size: 13 residues. The germline V gene has CDR1 SGHNT and CDR2 YYREEE (reference sequence). Trimming left V 3 bases short and J 6 bases short, with 13 bases between.

In this sample, this clone turned up many times. This chain joins TRBV6-1 and TRBJ1-5, with a possible D match to TRBD1 (6 bases). Trimming removed 6 bases at V and 3 bases at J, with 9 bases between. CDR3 size: 13 residues. CDR1 is MNHNS and CDR2 is SASEGT in the germline V gene. The CDR3 here is CASSQGYNQPQHF. DNA for the CDR3: TGTGCCAGCAGCCAGGGGTACAATCAGCCCCAGCATTTT.

In its sample, this clone was seen many times. This may come from a read error, since a much larger clone is one base off. The CDR3 does not end in the conserved phenylalanine or tryptophan, so this is likely a read error. This chain links TRBV27 with TRBJ1-1; no definite D call. The CDR3 is made up of 13 amino acids. The ends were cut back, 3 bases at V and 0 bases at J, with 5 bases in the middle. Germline V CDR1 and CDR2: MNHEY, SMNVEV (reference sequence). CDR3 nucleotides: TGTGCCAGCAGTTTTGGTTTGAACACTGAAGCTTTCCTT. Protein product: CASSFGLNTEAFL.

This clone was counted at least ten times. The CDR3 loop is CAISAMEYEQYF. The CDR3 coding sequence is TGTGCCATCAGTGCTATGGAGTACGAGCAGTACTTC. This sequence joins TRBV10-3 and TRBJ2-7, with unresolved D. Trimming cost V 4 bases and J 4 bases, with 8 bases left between them. Germline lookup yields CDR1 ENHRY and CDR2 SYGVKD. The CDR3 runs to 12 residues.

This clone occurred many times. V gene TRBV18 combines with J gene TRBJ2-7, with D unresolved. The V end lost 4 bases, the J end lost 2 bases, and 9 bases lay between the germline ends. Germline CDR1 and CDR2: KGHSH and LQKENI. The CDR3 covers 13 residues. The CDR3 coding sequence is TGTGCCAGCTCACTAAGCGAAACCTACGAGCAGTACTTC. It specifies CASSLSETYEQYF.